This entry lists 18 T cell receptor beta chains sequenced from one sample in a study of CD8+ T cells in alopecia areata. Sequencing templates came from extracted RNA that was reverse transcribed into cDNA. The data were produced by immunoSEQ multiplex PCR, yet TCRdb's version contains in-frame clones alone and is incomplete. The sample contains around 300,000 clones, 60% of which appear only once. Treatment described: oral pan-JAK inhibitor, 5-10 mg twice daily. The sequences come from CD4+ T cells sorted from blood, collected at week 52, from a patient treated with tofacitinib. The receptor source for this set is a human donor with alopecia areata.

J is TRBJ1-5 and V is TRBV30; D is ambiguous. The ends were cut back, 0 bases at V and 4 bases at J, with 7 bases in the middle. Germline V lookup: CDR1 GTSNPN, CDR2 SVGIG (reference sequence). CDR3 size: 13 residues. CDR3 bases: TGTGCCTGGAGTGTACAGCTAAATCAGCCCCAGCATTTT. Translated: CAWSVQLNQPQHF.

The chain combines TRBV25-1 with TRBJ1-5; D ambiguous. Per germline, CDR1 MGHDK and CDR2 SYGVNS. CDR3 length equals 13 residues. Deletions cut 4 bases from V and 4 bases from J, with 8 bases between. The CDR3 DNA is TGTGCCAGCAGTGGAGTCGGAAATCAGCCCCAGCATTTT. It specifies CASSGVGNQPQHF.

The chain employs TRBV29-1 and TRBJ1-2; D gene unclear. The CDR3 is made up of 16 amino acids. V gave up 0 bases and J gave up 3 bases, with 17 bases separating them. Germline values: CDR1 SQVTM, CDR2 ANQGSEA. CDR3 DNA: TGCAGCGTTGAAGATCTTATGGCAGAGGCTTACTATGGCTACACCTTC. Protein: CSVEDLMAEAYYGYTF.

CDR3 nucleotide sequence: TGTGCCTGGAGCCTGCGGCACGGGGGCTACGAGCAGTACTTC. Protein sequence: CAWSLRHGGYEQYF. The chain links TRBV30 to TRBJ2-7; D is perhaps TRBD2 (6 bases). The V end was cut by 3 bases, the J end by 3 bases, with 15 bases between. Germline loops: CDR1 GTSNPN, CDR2 SVGIG (reference sequence). The CDR3 sequence is 14 residues long.

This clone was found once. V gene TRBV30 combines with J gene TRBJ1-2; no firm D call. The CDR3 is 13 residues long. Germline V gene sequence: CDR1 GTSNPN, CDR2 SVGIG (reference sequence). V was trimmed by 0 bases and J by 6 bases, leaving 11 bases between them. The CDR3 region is CAWSVLLTHGYTF. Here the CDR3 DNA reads TGTGCCTGGAGTGTACTCTTGACCCATGGCTACACCTTC. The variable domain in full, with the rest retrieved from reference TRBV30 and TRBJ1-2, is SQTIHQWPATLVQPVGSPLSLECTVEGTSNPNLYWYRQAAGRGLQLLFYSVGIGQISSEVPQNLSASRPQDRQFILSSKKLLLSDSGFYLCAWSVLLTHGYTFGSGTRLTVV.

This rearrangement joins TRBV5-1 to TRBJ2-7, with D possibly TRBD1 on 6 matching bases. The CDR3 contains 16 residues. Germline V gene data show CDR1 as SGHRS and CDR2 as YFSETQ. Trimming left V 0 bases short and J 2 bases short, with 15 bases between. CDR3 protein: CASSLAISGVPYEQYF. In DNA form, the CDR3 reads TGCGCCAGCAGCTTGGCCATCTCAGGGGTGCCCTACGAGCAGTACTTC.

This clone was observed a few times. The CDR3: CASSPGLPTYNEQFF. The CDR3 DNA follows: TGTGCCAGCAGCCCGGGACTCCCGACCTACAATGAGCAGTTCTTC. The chain recombines TRBV7-3 with TRBJ2-1; the D gene is possibly TRBD2 (6 bases). CDR1 is SGHTA and CDR2 is FQGTGA in the germline V gene. Trimming took 5 bases from V and 2 from J, leaving 13 bases between them. The CDR3 length is 15 residues.

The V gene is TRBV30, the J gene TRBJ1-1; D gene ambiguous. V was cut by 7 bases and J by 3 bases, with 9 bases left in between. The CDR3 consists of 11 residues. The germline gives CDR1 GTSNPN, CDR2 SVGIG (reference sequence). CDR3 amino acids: CAYLWDTEAFF. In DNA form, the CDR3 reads TGTGCCTATCTTTGGGACACTGAAGCTTTCTTT. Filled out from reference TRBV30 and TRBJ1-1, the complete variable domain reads SQTIHQWPATLVQPVGSPLSLECTVEGTSNPNLYWYRQAAGRGLQLLFYSVGIGQISSEVPQNLSASRPQDRQFILSSKKLLLSDSGFYLCAYLWDTEAFFGQGTRLTVV.

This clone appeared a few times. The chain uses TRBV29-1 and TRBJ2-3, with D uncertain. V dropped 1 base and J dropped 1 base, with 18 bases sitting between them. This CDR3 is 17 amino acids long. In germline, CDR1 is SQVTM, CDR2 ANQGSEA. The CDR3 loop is CSVEAWGSFRGTDTQYF. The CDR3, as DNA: TGCAGCGTTGAAGCGTGGGGATCCTTCCGAGGCACAGATACGCAGTATTTT.

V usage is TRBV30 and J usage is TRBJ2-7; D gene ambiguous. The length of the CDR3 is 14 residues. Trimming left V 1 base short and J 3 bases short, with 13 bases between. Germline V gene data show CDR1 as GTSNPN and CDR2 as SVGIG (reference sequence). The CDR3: CAWSGGMAYYEQYF. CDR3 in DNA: TGTGCCTGGAGTGGGGGTATGGCCTACTACGAGCAGTACTTC.

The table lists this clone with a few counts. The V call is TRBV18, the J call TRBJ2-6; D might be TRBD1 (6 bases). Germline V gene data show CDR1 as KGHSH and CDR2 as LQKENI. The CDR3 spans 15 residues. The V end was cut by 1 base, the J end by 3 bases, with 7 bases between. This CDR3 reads CASSPQTGGANVLTF. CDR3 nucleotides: TGTGCCAGCTCACCACAGACAGGTGGGGCCAACGTCCTGACTTTC.

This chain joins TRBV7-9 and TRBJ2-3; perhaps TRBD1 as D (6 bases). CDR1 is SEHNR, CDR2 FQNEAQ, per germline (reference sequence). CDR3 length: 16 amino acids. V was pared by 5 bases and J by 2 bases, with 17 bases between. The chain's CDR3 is CASSPRTAFDTDTQYF. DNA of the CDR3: TGTGCCAGCAGCCCTAGGACAGCTTTCGACACAGATACGCAGTATTTT.

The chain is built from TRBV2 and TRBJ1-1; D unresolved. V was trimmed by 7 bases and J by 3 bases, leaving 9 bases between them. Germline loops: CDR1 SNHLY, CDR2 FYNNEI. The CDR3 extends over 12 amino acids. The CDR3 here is CASNPTHTEAFF. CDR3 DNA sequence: TGTGCCAGCAATCCTACACACACTGAAGCTTTCTTT. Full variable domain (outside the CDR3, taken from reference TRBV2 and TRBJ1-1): EPEVTQTPSHQVTQMGQEVILRCVPISNHLYFYWYRQILGQKVEFLVSFYNNEISEKSEIFDDQFSVERPDGSNFTLKIRSTKLEDSAMYFCASNPTHTEAFFGQGTRLTVV.

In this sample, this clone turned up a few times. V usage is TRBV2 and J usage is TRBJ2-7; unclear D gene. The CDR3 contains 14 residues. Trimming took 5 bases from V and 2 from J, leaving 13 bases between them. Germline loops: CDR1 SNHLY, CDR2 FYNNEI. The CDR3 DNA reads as TGTGCCAGCAGTTTCGCCGGTCAGACCTACGAGCAGTACTTC. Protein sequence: CASSFAGQTYEQYF. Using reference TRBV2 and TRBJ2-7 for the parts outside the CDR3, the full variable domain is EPEVTQTPSHQVTQMGQEVILRCVPISNHLYFYWYRQILGQKVEFLVSFYNNEISEKSEIFDDQFSVERPDGSNFTLKIRSTKLEDSAMYFCASSFAGQTYEQYFGPGTRLTVT.

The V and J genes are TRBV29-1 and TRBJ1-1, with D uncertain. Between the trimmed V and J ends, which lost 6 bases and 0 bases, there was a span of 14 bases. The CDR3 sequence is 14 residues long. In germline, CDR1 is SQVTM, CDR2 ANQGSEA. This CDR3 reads CSVPGRSMNTEAFF. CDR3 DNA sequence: TGCAGCGTCCCTGGAAGGTCAATGAACACTGAAGCTTTCTTT.

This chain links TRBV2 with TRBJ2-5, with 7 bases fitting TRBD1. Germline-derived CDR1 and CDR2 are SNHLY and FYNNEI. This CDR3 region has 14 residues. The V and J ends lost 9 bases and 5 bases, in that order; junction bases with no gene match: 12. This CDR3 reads CASNRDSVLETQYF. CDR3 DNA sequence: TGTGCCAGTAACCGGGACAGTGTATTGGAGACCCAGTACTTC.

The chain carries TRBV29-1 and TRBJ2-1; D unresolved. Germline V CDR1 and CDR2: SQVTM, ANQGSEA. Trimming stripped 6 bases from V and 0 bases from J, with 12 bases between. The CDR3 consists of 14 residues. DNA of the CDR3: TGCAGCGTGAGCCCTATGATCTCCTACAATGAGCAGTTCTTC. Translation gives CSVSPMISYNEQFF.

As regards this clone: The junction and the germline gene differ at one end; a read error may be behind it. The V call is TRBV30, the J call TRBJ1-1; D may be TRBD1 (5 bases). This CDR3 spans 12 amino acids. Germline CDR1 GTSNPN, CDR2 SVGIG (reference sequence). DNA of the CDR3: TGCGGGGCGGGTCGGGAGGCCACTGAAGCTTTCTTT. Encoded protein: CGAGREATEAFF.